The present TCR beta chain was sequenced within a study of CD8+ T cells in alopecia areata. General study findings and limits: Lesional scalp, especially alopecia totalis/universalis, showed higher clonality than normal scalp.

Sorted populations comprised CD4+ and CD8+ T cells obtained from PBMCs. Extracted RNA was reverse transcribed into cDNA, the sequencing template. This table comes from immunoSEQ multiplex PCR, and its TCRdb copy is limited to in-frame clones, with some not included. The sample shows approximately 150,000 clones, 62% of them seen only once. The germline CDR1 and CDR2 sequences are SEHNR and FQNEAQ (reference sequence). The CDR3 runs 13 residues. V shed 5 bases and J shed 3 bases, with 11 bases lying between them. Worth noting for this clone: The antigen is unknown.

Material: CD8+ T cells sorted from blood. The chain joins TRBV7-9 to TRBJ2-7, with a possible D match to TRBD2 (5 bases). The clonotype was recovered from a human donor in good health. CDR3 residues: CASSPRGYYEQYF. The DNA of the CDR3 is TGTGCCAGCAGCCCCCGCGGGTACTACGAGCAGTACTTC.